This TCR beta chain stems from a study of human T cells and chemical hapten exposure (dated by TCRdb to the early 2020s). About the full investigation: For sensitization, 2% DPC in acetone was applied to a 2 cm by 2 cm area of upper inner arm skin. Blood for TCR sequencing was provided by twenty-nine alopecia patients at one to four time points (pre-sensitization, 2, 6 and 24 weeks). The mostly female patient cohort included alopecia areata with under or over 50% scalp involvement, alopecia totalis and alopecia universalis. Weekly therapeutic DPC doses were additionally applied to the scalp of patients throughout the roughly 23-week study period. Patch testing on the upper back used Finn chambers containing 0.01% DPC, with scoring done after 6 days according to International Contact Dermatitis Research Group standards. Blood was sampled from patients pre-sensitization (week 0) and at 2, 6 and about 24 weeks after DPC sensitization. Libraries were pooled for sequencing, and variation in per-sample TCR yields was attributed mainly to small differences in library volumes within the pool. This study followed changes in the peripheral blood TCR repertoire in vivo during primary and secondary sensitization of alopecia patients to the hapten diphenylcyclopropenone (DPC). Beyond this particular receptor, the publication reports: Alopecia, a presumed autoimmune disease, was present in all patients, so the immune response of the patients might differ from that of healthy individuals. Repeated subsampling changed both the strength of the expansion versus patch-test correlation and the threshold at which that correlation became significant. Expanded TCRs formed significantly more large CDR3 similarity clusters than pre-sensitization or healthy control sets, consistent with antigen-driven responses. Patch test score correlated positively with the number of PT1 expanded TCRs, reaching significance at thresholds 8, 16 and 32 but not at 4. DPC sensitization did not change the number of TCRs with a frequency above 1 in 1000, and there was no evidence of changes in global repertoire structure.

For CDR1 and CDR2, the germline V gene lists SQVTM and ANQGSEA. The V and J ends are trimmed by 6 bases and 7 bases, leaving 12 bases between them. The CDR3 covers 12 residues, taking in both the cysteine and the phenylalanine. CDR3 DNA only is kept here, 36 bases in frame from base 1. About this clonotype: Its antigen remains undetermined. Base-call qualities are not available, and no considerably larger clone is one nucleotide away.

The library came from RACE. Sequencing relied on a NextSeq 500. Library preparation attached unique molecular identifiers to individual cDNA molecules for quantitative, reproducible TCR counting. From each blood RNA sample, both TCR alpha and TCR beta chains were sequenced. Turning to the authors' computational methods: The median number of TCRs per sample was 95,638, ranging from about 20,000 to 750,000. The Decombinator software suite was used to annotate the V, J and CDR3 of the TCR reads. For PS versus PT1 abundance plots, all samples were subsampled to the same number of TCRs (28,000). Expanded TCRs were defined as absent before sensitization and observed at least eight times at the 2-week time point. TCRdb took the public reads, trimmed them with fastp at Q25, ran MiXCR for clone calling and kept in-frame beta chains. CDR3 protein duplicates are merged, each entry listing the most common genes and DNA. In this record, the V and J calls reflect TCRdb's handling and not the investigators' own analysis. Here the sample has over 95,000 distinct CDR3 sequences; around 12% occur a single time. Of the sample, roughly 2.1% falls within the top ten clones.

The sample's time point label, decoded: patch test 1, 2 weeks after DPC sensitization. Explained via the paper, the treatment or condition label denotes: therapeutic diphenylcyclopropenone sensitization with weekly scalp DPC. Blood at each patch-test visit was drawn before the patch test was applied. Eligible patients were aged 18 to 70, diagnosed with alopecia, deemed suitable for DPC therapy, and excluded if pregnant. Total RNA was extracted from unfractionated whole blood collected in Tempus Blood RNA tubes. The sequence is built from TRBV29-1 and TRBJ2-2; the D gene assignment is ambiguous. The receptor was isolated from a middle-aged woman with alopecia areata. Some clones in this sample may be carry-over from other donors' samples. Material: whole blood, obtained in connection with sensitization to the hapten diphenylcyclopropenone (DPC). The CDR3 amino acid sequence is: CSVGGTGGELFF. The sequenced DNA is TGCAGCGTCGGCGGAACGGGCGGGGAGCTGTTTTTT.